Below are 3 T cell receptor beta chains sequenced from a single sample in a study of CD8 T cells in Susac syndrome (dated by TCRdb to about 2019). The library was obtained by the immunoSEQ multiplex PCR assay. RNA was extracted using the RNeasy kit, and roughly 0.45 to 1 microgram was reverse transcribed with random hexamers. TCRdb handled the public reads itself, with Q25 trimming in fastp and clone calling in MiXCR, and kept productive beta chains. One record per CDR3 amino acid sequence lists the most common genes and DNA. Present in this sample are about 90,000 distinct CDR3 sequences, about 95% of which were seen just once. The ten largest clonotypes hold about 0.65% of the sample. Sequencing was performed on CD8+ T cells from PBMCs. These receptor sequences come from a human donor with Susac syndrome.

The CDR3: CASSFKGEQYF. CDR3 nucleotides: TGTGCCAGCAGTTTTAAAGGGGAGCAGTACTTC. The chain uses TRBV12-3 or TRBV12-4 and TRBJ2-7; D is ambiguous. V dropped 3 bases and J dropped 7 bases, with 7 bases sitting between them. The CDR3 has 11 amino acids.

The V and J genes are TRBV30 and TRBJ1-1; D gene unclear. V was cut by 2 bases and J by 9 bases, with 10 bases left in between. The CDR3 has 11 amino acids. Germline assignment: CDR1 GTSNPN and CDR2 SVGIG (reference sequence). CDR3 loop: CAWSKAWQAFF. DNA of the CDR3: TGTGCCTGGAGTAAAGCCTGGCAAGCTTTCTTT.

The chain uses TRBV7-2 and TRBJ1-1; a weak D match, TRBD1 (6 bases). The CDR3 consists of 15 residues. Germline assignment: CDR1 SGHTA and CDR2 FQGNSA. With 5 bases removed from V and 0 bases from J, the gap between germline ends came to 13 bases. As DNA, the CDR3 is TGTGCCAGCAGCACCCAACAGGGACTGAACACTGAAGCTTTCTTT. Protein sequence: CASSTQQGLNTEAFF.